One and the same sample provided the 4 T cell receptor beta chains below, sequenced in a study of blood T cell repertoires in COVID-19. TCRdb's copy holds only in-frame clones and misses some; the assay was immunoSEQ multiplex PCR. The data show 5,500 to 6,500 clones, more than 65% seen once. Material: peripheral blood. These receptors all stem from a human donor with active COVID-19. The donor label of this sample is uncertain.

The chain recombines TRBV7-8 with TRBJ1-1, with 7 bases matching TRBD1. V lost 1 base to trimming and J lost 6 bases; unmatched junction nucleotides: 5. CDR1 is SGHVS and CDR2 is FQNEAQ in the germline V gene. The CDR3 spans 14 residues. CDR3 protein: CASSLDEGAPEAFF. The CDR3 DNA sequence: TGTGCCAGCAGCTTAGATGAGGGGGCCCCTGAAGCTTTCTTT.

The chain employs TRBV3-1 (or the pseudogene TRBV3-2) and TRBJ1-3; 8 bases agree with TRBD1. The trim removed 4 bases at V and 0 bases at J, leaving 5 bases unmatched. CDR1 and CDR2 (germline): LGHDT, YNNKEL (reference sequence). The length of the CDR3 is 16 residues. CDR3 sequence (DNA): TGTGCCAGCAGCCCCAGACAGGGGAACTCTGGAAACACCATATATTTT. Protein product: CASSPRQGNSGNTIYF.

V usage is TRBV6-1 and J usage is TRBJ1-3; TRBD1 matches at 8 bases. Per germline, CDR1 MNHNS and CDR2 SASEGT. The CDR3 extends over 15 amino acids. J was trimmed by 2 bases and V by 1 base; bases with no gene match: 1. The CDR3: CASSEETGAGNTIYF. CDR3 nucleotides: TGTGCCAGCAGTGAAGAGACAGGGGCTGGAAACACCATATATTTT.

The CDR3 is CATSKGTDYEQYF. Here the CDR3 DNA reads TGTGCCACCAGCAAAGGGACAGACTACGAGCAGTACTTC. The J gene is TRBJ2-7, the V gene TRBV15; TRBD1 aligns across 7 bases. V dropped 4 bases and J dropped 3; count of bases not matched to a gene: 3. The CDR3 extends over 13 amino acids. Per the germline V gene, CDR1 is LNHNV and CDR2 is YYDKDF (reference sequence).